This TCR beta chain is from a study of blood T cell repertoires in COVID-19. Across the study: T cells, B-cell-depleted T cells, or PBMCs provided the cDNA or gDNA that served as material.

The V end lost 5 bases, the J end lost 1 base, and 21 bases lay between the germline ends. The germline V gene encodes CDR1 SGHTA and CDR2 FQGNSA. The CDR3 covers 17 residues. Per the study methods: Amplification of reference gene primers provided the estimated nucleated cell counts. Libraries were prepared by immunoSEQ multiplex PCR; TCRdb keeps only in-frame clonotypes and omits some of them. The V and J calls and clone size were taken over from that table, and D and trimming were inferred from the DNA. Of about 190,000 clones listed, 70% to 85% were seen once; the top ten hold over 10%. This clonotype was obtained from a woman in her forties or fifties with acute or convalescent COVID-19. This chain connects TRBV7-2 to TRBJ2-7; D is perhaps TRBD2 (6 bases). The sample comprised peripheral blood. The DNA for the CDR3 is TGTGCCAGCAGCCCCCGGGGGACTTTAACCGCGTCCTACGAGCAGTACTTC. Protein: CASSPRGTLTASYEQYF.